The clone carrying this T cell receptor beta chain was seen a single time. CDR3 length: 14 residues. After removal of 5 bases from V and 0 bases from J, the junction contained 4 bases not matched to a gene. Germline V gives CDR1 SGHTA, CDR2 FQGNSA. The data were obtained in a study of shared clonotypes between healthy human individuals. In the sorted-subset replicate PCRs, about 190 ng DNA, some 30,000 T cell genomes, was used. Profiled with immunoSEQ multiplex PCR; TCRdb holds only in-frame clones, not every one. The data contain 1.5 million to 2.5 million clones, just under 95% of them singletons. Naivety among CD8 cells was defined by CD45RO negativity and positive CCR7 selection, thereby excluding terminally differentiated effector memory CD45RA+ cells. Caucasian adults living in Nashville, Tennessee, provided all samples.

The receptor was isolated from a man aged 18 to 29 in good health. The chain employs TRBV7-2 and TRBJ2-7; 7 bases agree with TRBD1. The sample was naive CD8+ T cells sorted from blood. The CDR3, as DNA: TGTGCCAGCAGCGATGACAGGGCCTCCTACGAGCAGTACTTC. Protein product: CASSDDRASYEQYF.